This T cell receptor beta chain was identified during a study of vaccination effects on CD4 cells after COVID-19. Sequencing in the ViraFEST assay came after antigen-specific CD4+ T cells had been expanded with viral peptide pools, which were used to stimulate PBMC. Once cultured for 9 to 11 days, the cells underwent separation to obtain CD4+ T cells. The cohort was immunized with two doses of either the BNT162b2 or mRNA-1273 vaccine. A half-volume exchange with IL-2 medium occurred on days 3 and 7. The table lists this clone with a few counts. As yet, its antigen is unknown. Germline lookup yields CDR1 LGHDT and CDR2 YNNKEL (reference sequence). Trimming took 0 bases from V and 6 from J, leaving 12 bases between them. CDR3 length: 15 residues. Assay used: immunoSEQ multiplex PCR; TCRdb lists only in-frame clones, some missing. In the table there are some 16,000 clones, about three quarters of which are singletons.

The chain has TRBV3-1 (or the pseudogene TRBV3-2) and TRBJ1-5; D not resolved. The sample consisted of CD4+ T cells from PBMCs cultured with HCoV-NL63 spike peptides, taken after COVID-19 vaccination. The clonotype originates from a human donor who received a COVID-19 vaccine. The CDR3 DNA reads TGTGCCAGCAGCCAAGAGGGCAGCTTCGGTCAGCCCCAGCATTTT. This sequence encodes CASSQEGSFGQPQHF.